This T cell receptor beta chain was obtained from a study of tumor-infiltrating lymphocytes in localized non-small cell lung cancer. Clones were sequenced by immunoSEQ multiplex PCR, and TCRdb holds only the in-frame ones, with some missing. The data hold 9,500 to 15,000 clones, with about 70% observed a single time. The source is a human donor with non-small cell lung cancer. Sequenced: uninvolved lung tissue not adjacent to the tumor.

The CDR3 protein is CASSRTRRGYQPQHF. CDR3 DNA sequence: TGTGCCAGCAGTCGGACCCGCAGGGGTTATCAGCCCCAGCATTTT. The V gene is TRBV28, the J gene TRBJ1-5, with D possibly matching TRBD1 (6 bases). This CDR3 has 15 amino acids. The V gene lost 5 bases and the J gene lost 5 bases, with 16 bases spanning the gap. Germline V gene lookup returns CDR1 MDHEN and CDR2 SYDVKM.